The next 23 T cell receptor beta chains were all read from a single sample in a study of CD8 T cells in ankylosing spondylitis (dated by TCRdb to about 2017). Library preparation employed 5' RACE. This sample was sequenced with an Illumina HiSeq 2500. TCRdb reran the public reads through fastp at Q25 and MiXCR, keeping productive beta chains. Under each unique CDR3 protein, matching rows form one entry showing the most common genes and DNA. This sample holds 150,000 to 200,000 distinct CDR3 sequences; around 13% were observed only once. The top ten hold approximately 16% of the sample. The sample comprised blood, either unsorted or a sorted T cell fraction (not recorded which). The receptors shown here come from a male donor with ankylosing spondylitis or in good health (not recorded which).

In its sample, this clonotype was seen a few times. The chain links TRBV6-1 to TRBJ2-3; 12 bases are a match to TRBD2. The trim removed 6 bases at V and 0 bases at J, leaving 1 base unmatched. The CDR3 is 15 amino acids. Germline CDR1 is MNHNS and CDR2 is SASEGT. The CDR3, as DNA: TGTGCCAGCAGCGGACTAGCGGGAAGCACAGATACGCAGTATTTT. It yields the protein CASSGLAGSTDTQYF.

This clonotype showed up just a few times. The rearrangement links TRBV12-3 or TRBV12-4 to TRBJ2-5, with 10 nucleotides matching TRBD1. The CDR3 totals 15 residues. The J segment lost 5 bases and the V segment lost 3 bases, leaving 6 bases of the junction unmatched. The CDR3 loop reads CASSFRDRGHETQYF. In DNA form, the CDR3 reads TGTGCCAGCAGTTTCCGGGACAGGGGACATGAGACCCAGTACTTC.

This clonotype was detected a few times. V gene TRBV4-1 combines with J gene TRBJ2-7; perhaps D is TRBD1 or TRBD2 (6 bases each). Looked up from germline, CDR1 is MGHRA and CDR2 is YSYEKL. Between the trimmed V and J ends, which lost 0 bases and 0 bases, there was a span of 18 bases. The CDR3 sequence is 18 residues long. The CDR3 DNA sequence: TGCGCCAGCAGCCAAGAAGTGAGCAGGGGACTTCCCTCCTACGAGCAGTACTTC. This translates into CASSQEVSRGLPSYEQYF.

This clonotype has a handful of counts. The chain employs TRBV5-1 and TRBJ1-3; no definite D call. Germline assignment: CDR1 SGHRS and CDR2 YFSETQ. The CDR3 runs 12 residues. V shed 3 bases and J shed 9 bases, with 10 bases lying between them. The CDR3 protein is CASSSDGATIYF. CDR3 DNA sequence: TGCGCCAGCAGCTCCGACGGAGCCACCATATATTTT.

This chain joins TRBV6-1 and TRBJ1-1; the D is unclear. Trimming took off 4 bases at V and 8 bases at J, with 8 bases between the two ends. The CDR3 totals 11 residues. Germline-derived CDR1 and CDR2 are MNHNS and SASEGT. The CDR3 reads CASSGVREAFF. CDR3 nucleotide sequence: TGTGCCAGCAGTGGAGTGAGGGAAGCTTTCTTT.

The chain joins TRBV29-1 to TRBJ2-7, with D unclear. This CDR3 spans 11 amino acids. Germline-derived CDR1 and CDR2 are SQVTM and ANQGSEA. Between the trimmed V and J ends, which lost 1 base and 9 bases, there was a span of 10 bases. This CDR3 is CSVEGEVGQYF. The CDR3 coding sequence is TGCAGCGTTGAAGGCGAGGTGGGGCAGTACTTC.

J is TRBJ2-1 and V is TRBV12-3 or TRBV12-4, with 11 nucleotides matching TRBD2. The V segment lost 7 bases and the J segment 3 bases; nucleotides outside the gene matches: 5. The CDR3 is 15 amino acids. For the CDR3, the DNA is TGTGCCAGCACCAAGACTAGCGGGGTCTACAATGAGCAGTTCTTC. Protein: CASTKTSGVYNEQFF.

This chain joins TRBV11-3 and TRBJ2-3, with TRBD1 identical over 10 bases. This CDR3 region has 14 residues. Germline-derived CDR1 and CDR2 are SGHNT and YENEEA. V shed 4 bases and J 5 bases; nucleotides not matched to a gene: 3. This CDR3 is CASSSGQGIDTQYF. The CDR3 bases are TGTGCCAGCAGCTCGGGACAGGGGATAGATACGCAGTATTTT. Full variable domain (remainder filled in from reference TRBV11-3 and TRBJ2-3): EAGVVQSPRYKIIEKKQPVAFWCNPISGHNTLYWYLQNLGQGPELLIRYENEEAVDDSQLPKDRFSAERLKGVDSTLKIQPAELGDSAVYLCASSSGQGIDTQYFGPGTRLTVL.

This clonotype was recorded at least ten times. The gene calls are TRBV5-6 and TRBJ2-7; unclear D gene. In germline, CDR1 is SGHDT, CDR2 YYEEEE. Trimming removed 0 bases at V and 3 bases at J, with 10 bases between. The CDR3 covers 14 residues. The DNA for the CDR3 is TGTGCCAGCAGCTTGGGACGGAGAATCTACGAGCAGTACTTC. Translation: CASSLGRRIYEQYF. Looking up the rest from reference TRBV5-6 and TRBJ2-7 gives the full variable domain: DAGVTQSPTHLIKTRGQQVTLRCSPKSGHDTVSWYQQALGQGPQFIFQYYEEEERQRGNFPDRFSGHQFPNYSSELNVNALLLGDSALYLCASSLGRRIYEQYFGPGTRLTVT.

This clonotype has only a few counts. This chain joins TRBV10-3 and TRBJ2-3; maybe TRBD2 (5 bases). The CDR3 has 16 amino acids. CDR1 is ENHRY, CDR2 SYGVKD, per germline. V lost 4 bases to trimming and J lost 3 bases, with 17 bases between them. The CDR3 sequence: CAISVNPRDQTDTQYF. DNA for the CDR3: TGTGCCATCAGTGTTAACCCCCGGGATCAGACAGATACGCAGTATTTT.

This chain connects TRBV4-1 to TRBJ1-2, with D maybe TRBD1 (5 bases). Trimming stripped 0 bases from V and 6 bases from J, with 14 bases between. Per germline, CDR1 MGHRA and CDR2 YSYEKL. This CDR3 spans 15 amino acids. The CDR3 DNA reads as TGCGCCAGCAGCCAAGAGGGAACAGGCGGGGATGGCTACACCTTC. Translated: CASSQEGTGGDGYTF.

This clonotype was counted between two and nine times. The genes are TRBV29-1 and TRBJ1-1, with D hard to call. The CDR3 is made up of 12 amino acids. Germline values: CDR1 SQVTM, CDR2 ANQGSEA. Trimming removed 6 bases from V and 3 bases from J, with 11 bases in between. CDR3 amino acids: CSVKLAYTEAFF. The CDR3 DNA is TGCAGCGTCAAACTGGCGTACACTGAAGCTTTCTTT.

The chain couples TRBV10-1 to TRBJ2-3; maybe TRBD2 (5 bases). V lost 0 bases, J lost 2 bases, and 18 bases lay in between. The CDR3 sequence is 18 residues long. Germline CDR1 and CDR2: WNHNN and SYGVQD (reference sequence). For the CDR3, the DNA is TGCGCCAGCAGTGAGTCGTCAAGTCCGGGAAGCCCCACAGATACGCAGTATTTT. Protein sequence: CASSESSSPGSPTDTQYF.

The V call is TRBV27, the J call TRBJ1-2, with 7 bases matching TRBD1. The trim removed 5 bases at V and 6 bases at J, leaving 6 bases unmatched. Per the germline V gene, CDR1 is MNHEY and CDR2 is SMNVEV (reference sequence). This CDR3 has 13 amino acids. The CDR3 spells CASSPDRVDGYTF. The CDR3 DNA reads TGTGCCAGCAGTCCCGACAGGGTGGATGGCTACACCTTC.

This clonotype has more than one count but fewer than ten. The rearrangement uses TRBV7-8 and TRBJ2-3, with D perhaps TRBD2 (6 bases). Germline V gene lookup returns CDR1 SGHVS and CDR2 FQNEAQ. With 3 bases removed from V and 4 bases from J, the gap between germline ends came to 14 bases. The CDR3 has 15 residues. In nucleotides, the CDR3 is TGTGCCAGCAGCTTGACTGAGGAGGGCTCAGATACGCAGTATTTT. Translated: CASSLTEEGSDTQYF. The entire variable domain, with the rest obtained from reference TRBV7-8 and TRBJ2-3, is as follows: GAGVSQSPRYKVAKRGQDVALRCDPISGHVSLFWYQQALGQGPEFLTYFQNEAQLDKSGLPSDRFFAERPEGSVSTLKIQRTQQEDSAVYLCASSLTEEGSDTQYFGPGTRLTVL.

This clonotype has only a few counts. This sequence joins TRBV30 and TRBJ1-5; a weak D match, TRBD1 (5 bases). This CDR3 spans 14 amino acids. Deletions cut 4 bases from V and 3 bases from J, with 13 bases between. The germline gives CDR1 GTSNPN, CDR2 SVGIG (reference sequence). CDR3: CAWNWGGLNQPQHF. CDR3 in DNA: TGTGCCTGGAATTGGGGGGGACTCAATCAGCCCCAGCATTTT.

This clonotype was observed a handful of times. The chain is built from TRBV6-5 and TRBJ2-3; 9 positions match TRBD1. This CDR3 spans 14 amino acids. Per germline, CDR1 MNHEY and CDR2 SVGAGI. V was clipped by 4 bases and J by 2 bases; unmatched bases: 1. This CDR3 is CASSWTGATDTQYF. The CDR3, as DNA: TGTGCCAGCAGTTGGACAGGGGCCACAGATACGCAGTATTTT.

This clonotype has ten or more counts. The rearrangement uses TRBV5-1 and TRBJ1-1; maybe TRBD1 (5 bases). The CDR3 is 17 residues long. CDR1 is SGHRS, CDR2 YFSETQ, per germline. Trimming left V 1 base short and J 0 bases short, with 16 bases between. CDR3 DNA sequence: TGCGCCAGCAGCTTGAAAGGGGCCCCCTCTATGAACACTGAAGCTTTCTTT. This gives the protein CASSLKGAPSMNTEAFF.

This clonotype has a handful of counts. The rearrangement uses TRBV29-1 and TRBJ2-7; no clear D gene. The CDR3 is 12 residues long. CDR1 SQVTM and CDR2 ANQGSEA come from the germline V gene. Trimming stripped 3 bases from V and 2 bases from J, with 8 bases between. The CDR3 region has the DNA TGCAGCGTTGAGATGGGGACCTACGAGCAGTACTTC. This encodes CSVEMGTYEQYF.

This clonotype occurred a few times. This chain connects TRBV30 to TRBJ2-7; 8 bases map to TRBD1. The germline CDR1 and CDR2 sequences are GTSNPN and SVGIG (reference sequence). The CDR3 spans 14 residues. The trim removed 2 bases at V and 3 bases at J, leaving 6 bases unmatched. The chain's CDR3 is CAWSTGTGFYEQYF. In DNA, the CDR3 is TGTGCCTGGAGTACCGGGACAGGATTCTACGAGCAGTACTTC.

The genes are TRBV4-1 and TRBJ2-2; possible D gene TRBD2, 7 bases. Trimming pared 3 bases from V and 2 bases from J, leaving 16 bases between. CDR3 length: 17 residues. The germline V gene has CDR1 MGHRA and CDR2 YSYEKL. For the CDR3, the DNA is TGCGCCAGCAGCCAGGAGTCGAGGGGGGGCAACACCGGGGAGCTGTTTTTT. As protein: CASSQESRGGNTGELFF.

This chain joins TRBV12-3 or TRBV12-4 and TRBJ1-6; 7 bases align to TRBD1. Trimming at V came to 6 bases and at J to 15 bases, leaving 8 bases not matched to a gene. This CDR3 region has 12 residues. The CDR3 here is CASSVTGPGLHF. The CDR3 DNA follows: TGTGCCAGCAGCGTGACAGGGCCGGGCCTCCACTTT.

This clonotype was detected only a few times. This chain connects TRBV4-1 to TRBJ1-1, with D possibly being TRBD1 (6 bases). This CDR3 region has 17 residues. Germline V gives CDR1 MGHRA, CDR2 YSYEKL. The V end was cut by 2 bases, the J end by 0 bases, with 16 bases between. This CDR3 is CASSQSPGGALNTEAFF. For the CDR3, the DNA is TGCGCCAGCAGCCAATCCCCGGGGGGCGCTTTGAACACTGAAGCTTTCTTT.